The rows below give T cell receptor beta chains drawn from one sample of a study of graft-versus-host responses after intestinal transplantation. These receptors' targets are unknown. Here immunoSEQ multiplex PCR was the method, and the copy in TCRdb shows in-frame clones only, minus some. The sample consists of roughly 93,000 clones, less than 95% of them appearing once. The sample here was unstimulated CD8+ T cells sorted from spleen or lymph node cells, taken before transplant. The receptors come from a human donor who was the organ donor for an intestinal transplant. CDR3s include the opening cysteine and the closing phenylalanine or tryptophan. Fields, in order: V gene, J gene, clone size, D gene, CDR3 DNA, CDR3 protein. D genes are given only for firm matches. Not every row has a clone size; where given, it reads once, few, many or a size class.

TRBV6-4	TRBJ2-6	-	-	TGTGCCAGCAGCCCAGGGATCGGGGCCAACGTCCTGACTTTC	CASSPGIGANVLTF
TRBV19	TRBJ2-7	few	-	TGTGCCAGTAGTGCAGGTACCATCTACGAGCAGTACTTC	CASSAGTIYEQYF
TRBV30	TRBJ2-2	-	-	TGTGCCTGGGAGGGGGGGCCGGTCACCGGGGAGCTGTTTTTT	CAWEGGPVTGELFF
TRBV13	TRBJ2-7	-	-	TGTGCCAGCAGCCCCGCAGGGGCCTTTAGCTCCTACGAGCAGTACTTC	CASSPAGAFSSYEQYF
TRBV4-1	TRBJ1-1	-	-	TGCGCCAGCAGCCAAGAAACAGGGTACACTGAAGCTTTCTTT	CASSQETGYTEAFF
TRBV2	TRBJ2-7	once	-	TGTGCCAGCGATGGTGGCAGGGGGGCCTACGAGCAGTACTTC	CASDGGRGAYEQYF
TRBV11-2	TRBJ2-7	-	TRBD1	TGTGCCAGCAGCCAAGAGGGACAGGTTGACTACGAGCAGTACTTC	CASSQEGQVDYEQYF
TRBV4-1	TRBJ2-7	-	-	TGCGCCAGCAGCCAAGGGGCGGGCCCCTACGAGCAGTACTTC	CASSQGAGPYEQYF
TRBV4-2	TRBJ1-1	-	-	TGTGCCAGCAGCCAAGGGAGGGGCACTGAAGCTTTCTTT	CASSQGRGTEAFF
TRBV19	TRBJ2-1	-	-	TGTGCCAGTAGCTTCGGGTCGACGAATGAGCAGTTCTTC	CASSFGSTNEQFF
TRBV9	TRBJ2-7	-	-	TGTGCCAGCAGCGTAGGGGGGGCAGGGACTATGTACGAGCAGTACTTC	CASSVGGAGTMYEQYF
TRBV5-1	TRBJ1-2	-	TRBD1	TGCGCCAGCAGCACCCGGGACAGGGGGCGCGAATTGGACTATGGCTACACCTTC	CASSTRDRGRELDYGYTF
TRBV7-3	TRBJ2-5	-	TRBD2	TGTGCCAGCAGCCCCCCCGGGGGGGAGACCCAGTACTTC	CASSPPGGETQYF
TRBV30	TRBJ1-2	-	-	TGTGCCTGGAGTGTACACAGGGAGGGCGGCTACACCTTC	CAWSVHREGGYTF
TRBV5-1	TRBJ2-3	-	-	TGCGCCAGCAGCTACGACAGGAGTGACACAGATACGCAGTATTTT	CASSYDRSDTDTQYF
TRBV9	TRBJ1-2	-	-	TGTGCCAGCAGCGTAGGGGTAGCCCTGAACTATGGCTACACCTTC	CASSVGVALNYGYTF
TRBV28	TRBJ2-2	-	TRBD1	TGTGCCAGCAGCCGACAGGGGGGGGAAGGGGAGCTGTTTTTT	CASSRQGGEGELFF
TRBV29-1	TRBJ2-7	-	TRBD1	TGCAGCGCCGGGACAGAGTACGAGCAGTACTTC	CSAGTEYEQYF
TRBV9	TRBJ1-5	-	-	TGTGCCAGCAGCGTAGACGGTAATCAGCCCCAGCATTTT	CASSVDGNQPQHF
TRBV5-4	TRBJ2-5	-	-	TGTGCCAGCAGCTTGCGTAGCATGGAGACCCAGTACTTC	CASSLRSMETQYF
TRBV30	TRBJ2-5	-	-	TGTGCCTGGAGTGGCGGGGATCAAGAGACCCAGTACTTC	CAWSGGDQETQYF
TRBV27	TRBJ1-5	-	TRBD1	TGTGCCAGCAGTTTAACGGGACAGGTTCAGCCCCAGCATTTT	CASSLTGQVQPQHF
TRBV7-2	TRBJ2-3	-	TRBD1	TGTGCCAGCAGCTTAGCCCCAGGGGGCGCCACAGATACGCAGTATTTT	CASSLAPGGATDTQYF
TRBV6-1	TRBJ1-2	-	-	TGTGCCAGCAGTGAAGGGGAGGAGTCGACCTATGGCTACACCTTC	CASSEGEESTYGYTF
TRBV7-9	TRBJ1-1	-	-	TGTGCCAGCAGCCCGCCCCGAGGGAACACTGAAGCTTTCTTT	CASSPPRGNTEAFF
TRBV7-9	TRBJ1-5	-	TRBD1	TGTGCCAGCAGCTTGAGTACAGGGGGGCAGCCCCAGCATTTT	CASSLSTGGQPQHF
TRBV11-2	TRBJ2-7	-	TRBD2	TGTGCCAGCAGCTTAGGGGGGGGAACCTACGAGCAGTACTTC	CASSLGGGTYEQYF
TRBV4-1	TRBJ2-5	-	-	TGCGCCAGCAGCCAAGTCCCAGGAGAGACCCAGTACTTC	CASSQVPGETQYF
TRBV2	TRBJ1-2	once	-	TGTGCCAGCAATCTAAGGGGTGGCTATGGCTACACCTTC	CASNLRGGYGYTF
TRBV28	TRBJ1-3	-	-	TGTGCCAGCAGAGGTGGACACGATAAGTGGAGAAACACCATATATTTT	CASRGGHDKWRNTIYF
TRBV19	TRBJ2-2	-	TRBD1	TGTGCCAGTAGTATCTACAACAGGGGTGCCGGGGAGCTGTTTTTT	CASSIYNRGAGELFF
TRBV6-6	TRBJ1-1	-	TRBD1	TGTGCCGGCGGGACAGCGAACACTGAAGCTTTCTTT	CAGGTANTEAFF
TRBV7-2	TRBJ2-5	-	-	TGTGCCAGCAGCTTATATTACAGTCAAGAGACCCAGTACTTC	CASSLYYSQETQYF
TRBV4-1	TRBJ2-7	-	TRBD2	TGCGCCAGCAGCCAAATGGGGGTCGCGGGGGCCTACGAGCAGTACTTC	CASSQMGVAGAYEQYF
TRBV4-1	TRBJ2-7	-	TRBD2	TGCGCCAGCAGCCAAGCCCCGGCGGGGGGTTTCTACGAGCAGTACTTC	CASSQAPAGGFYEQYF
TRBV9	TRBJ2-3	-	TRBD2	TGTGCCAGCAGCGTAGGTAGCGGGGGCCTCACAGATACGCAGTATTTT	CASSVGSGGLTDTQYF
TRBV7-9	TRBJ1-5	-	-	TGTGCCAGCAGCTCCCGACAGGGCAATCAGCCCCAGCATTTT	CASSSRQGNQPQHF
TRBV6-1	TRBJ2-7	-	-	TGTGCCAGCAGTGAAGTTGGTCTAAGCTCCTACGAGCAGTACTTC	CASSEVGLSSYEQYF
TRBV6-5	TRBJ1-1	-	-	TGTGCCAGCAGTTACGGACAGAACACTGAAGCTTTCTTT	CASSYGQNTEAFF
TRBV5-6	TRBJ2-1	-	-	TGTGCCAGCAGCTTGCAGGGGTTTTACAATGAGCAGTTCTTC	CASSLQGFYNEQFF
TRBV7-9	TRBJ2-1	few	-	TGTGCCAGCAGCACAGCCGGGACTTACAATGAGCAGTTCTTC	CASSTAGTYNEQFF
TRBV2	TRBJ1-2	-	TRBD1	TGTGCCCCCTGGACAGGGGTTGCTGGCTACACCTTC	CAPWTGVAGYTF
TRBV13	TRBJ1-5	-	TRBD1	TGTGCCAGCAGCCCGGGACAGGGCAATCAGCCCCAGCATTTT	CASSPGQGNQPQHF
TRBV5-6	TRBJ2-5	-	-	TGTGCCAGCAGCAAAAGCGGGTACCAAGAGACCCAGTACTTC	CASSKSGYQETQYF
TRBV6-5	TRBJ1-2	few	-	TGTGCCAGCAGAAAGGGGTATGGCTACACCTTC	CASRKGYGYTF
TRBV7-9	TRBJ1-4	-	TRBD1	TGTGCCAGCAGCTTAATCACAGGGGCTAATGAAAAACTGTTTTTT	CASSLITGANEKLFF
TRBV7-9	TRBJ2-2	-	TRBD1	TGTGCCAGCAGCTGGGGACAGGGGGCCGGGGAGCTGTTTTTT	CASSWGQGAGELFF
TRBV9	TRBJ1-2	once	-	TGTGCCAGCAGCGTAGGCGGGGGCGCAAACTATGGCTACACCTTC	CASSVGGGANYGYTF
TRBV19	TRBJ2-1	-	-	TGTGCCAGTAGTATAGGAGGGGCAGGGGCGAATGAGCAGTTCTTC	CASSIGGAGANEQFF
TRBV5-1	TRBJ1-3	-	TRBD1	TGCGCCAGCAGCTTGGACAGGGGGCCTGGAAACACCATATATTTT	CASSLDRGPGNTIYF